The 20 T cell receptor beta chains in this list originate from one sample, sequenced in a study of CD8+ T cells in alopecia areata (dated by TCRdb to 2016 to 2018). Receptors were amplified or captured by the immunoSEQ multiplex PCR assay. RNA was extracted from all samples and reverse transcribed into cDNA, which served as template for TCR sequencing. This immuneACCESS table, as held by TCRdb, lists in-frame sequences with V and J called but not all clones. Of the missing ones, under half trace to an unresolved V gene in checked studies; the others have no known cause. The sample table shows approximately 100,000 clones, and roughly 47% are seen once. Together, the top ten hold 0.75% to 0.8% of the sample. The sample taken for sequencing was CD4+ T cells sorted from blood. These receptor sequences come from a human donor with alopecia areata.

The chain carries TRBV12-5 and TRBJ2-7; D is unclear. Germline V lookup: CDR1 LGHNT, CDR2 FRNRAP. Trimming removed 6 bases at V and 3 bases at J, with 6 bases between. There are 11 residues in the CDR3. This CDR3 is CASGPHYEQYF. The CDR3 region has the DNA TGTGCTAGTGGCCCCCACTACGAGCAGTACTTC.

The J gene is TRBJ2-7, the V gene TRBV9, with D possibly being TRBD1 (6 bases). CDR1 is SGDLS, CDR2 YYNGEE, per germline. The CDR3 runs to 12 residues. V dropped 3 bases and J dropped 7 bases, with 11 bases sitting between them. The CDR3 DNA follows: TGTGCCAGCAGCGCCGAAAGGGGGGAGCAGTACTTC. It yields the protein CASSAERGEQYF.

The gene calls are TRBV6-5 and TRBJ2-1, with unresolved D. The ends were cut back, 2 bases at V and 7 bases at J, with 3 bases in the middle. The germline gives CDR1 MNHEY, CDR2 SVGAGI. This CDR3 region has 11 residues. Written as DNA, the CDR3 is TGTGCCAGCAGTTACGAAAATGAGCAGTTCTTC. It yields the protein CASSYENEQFF.

This clone was observed a handful of times. This chain uses TRBV11-2 with TRBJ2-3; possibly TRBD2 for D (5 bases). V gave up 1 base and J gave up 4 bases, with 18 bases separating them. This CDR3 is 17 amino acids long. CDR1 is SGHAT and CDR2 is FQNNGV in the germline V gene. CDR3 nucleotides: TGTGCCAGCAGCTTAGTTGGAGGTTTGCAGATTTCAGATACGCAGTATTTT. Protein: CASSLVGGLQISDTQYF.

This clone was picked up a small number of times. The chain is built from TRBV30 and TRBJ2-1, with D perhaps TRBD2 (7 bases). Trimming pared 3 bases from V and 9 bases from J, leaving 12 bases between. From germline, CDR1 is GTSNPN and CDR2 SVGIG (reference sequence). CDR3 size: 12 residues. CDR3 loop: CAWRGGGREQFF. CDR3 DNA sequence: TGTGCCTGGAGAGGCGGGGGCCGTGAGCAGTTCTTC.

This chain joins TRBV30 and TRBJ2-1; 11 bases fit TRBD2. The CDR3 length is 15 residues. CDR1 is GTSNPN, CDR2 SVGIG, per germline (reference sequence). After removal of 2 bases from V and 5 bases from J, the junction contained 5 bases not matched to a gene. CDR3: CAWSSLGLADNEQFF. CDR3 in DNA: TGTGCCTGGAGTAGTCTGGGACTAGCGGACAATGAGCAGTTCTTC.

The chain has TRBV4-3 and TRBJ2-3; no clear D. Germline assignment: CDR1 LGHNA and CDR2 YSLEER. The V end lost 0 bases, the J end lost 0 bases, and 1 base lay between the germline ends. This CDR3 is built from 13 residues. The CDR3 nucleotides read TGCGCCAGCAGCCAAGATAGCACAGATACGCAGTATTTT. Translated: CASSQDSTDTQYF.

This clone was seen a handful of times. CDR3 bases: TGCAGCGTTTCCCGGGAATACGTGGATGGCTACACCTTC. Protein sequence: CSVSREYVDGYTF. This chain connects TRBV29-1 to TRBJ1-2; D is ambiguous. V was pared by 5 bases and J by 6 bases, with 16 bases between. CDR1 is SQVTM, CDR2 ANQGSEA, per germline. The CDR3 has 13 residues. The variable domain in full, with the rest retrieved from reference TRBV29-1 and TRBJ1-2, is SAVISQKPSRDICQRGTSLTIQCQVDSQVTMMFWYRQQPGQSLTLIATANQGSEATYESGFVIDKFPISRPNLTFSTLTVSNMSPEDSSIYLCSVSREYVDGYTFGSGTRLTVV.

This clone was seen a few times. This specimen includes other DNA sequences encoding the same CDR3. The J gene is TRBJ2-2, the V gene TRBV29-1; D uncertain. The CDR3 is 12 residues long. The V gene's germline CDR1 is SQVTM and CDR2 ANQGSEA. V lost 4 bases, J lost 2 bases, and 5 bases lay in between. This CDR3 reads CSVGLNTGELFF. The CDR3 region has the DNA TGCAGCGTTGGTCTAAACACCGGGGAGCTGTTTTTT.

A few counts support this clone. The chain combines TRBV23-1 with TRBJ1-1; unclear D gene. TRBV23-1 is recorded as an ORF, its role being uncertain. V was clipped by 0 bases and J by 6 bases, with 8 bases between them. The CDR3 sequence is 13 residues long. The CDR3 DNA is TGCGCCAGCAGTCAATCTGACGGCGCTGAAGCTTTCTTT. Translating gives CASSQSDGAEAFF.

The CDR3 here is CSASGQGANYEQYF. The CDR3 DNA sequence: TGCAGCGCTTCAGGACAGGGGGCTAATTACGAGCAGTACTTC. The chain is built from TRBV29-1 and TRBJ2-7, with 11 bases lining up with TRBD1. Trimming cost V 7 bases and J 4 bases; bases outside gene matches: 9. The CDR3 covers 14 residues. The germline gives CDR1 SQVTM, CDR2 ANQGSEA.

This rearrangement joins TRBV29-1 to TRBJ2-7; TRBD1 might be the D (6 bases). Deletions cut 7 bases from V and 4 bases from J, with 14 bases between. The V gene's germline CDR1 is SQVTM and CDR2 ANQGSEA. This CDR3 contains 12 residues. The CDR3 loop is CSAAGENYEQYF. CDR3 nucleotides: TGCAGCGCTGCAGGGGAAAATTACGAGCAGTACTTC.

The V call is TRBV15, the J call TRBJ1-2; the match to TRBD1 covers 9 bases. The V gene end was trimmed by 0 bases and the J gene end by 2 bases; junction bases not matched to a gene: 10. In germline, CDR1 is LNHNV, CDR2 YYDKDF (reference sequence). The CDR3 extends over 18 amino acids. The DNA for the CDR3 is TGTGCCACCAGCAGAGAACCGGATGGACAGGGGAAAAACTATGGCTACACCTTC. Translating gives CATSREPDGQGKNYGYTF.

The chain joins TRBV30 to TRBJ1-2, with D possibly matching TRBD1 (5 bases). The CDR3 totals 12 residues. Germline V gene lookup returns CDR1 GTSNPN and CDR2 SVGIG (reference sequence). Trimming removed 8 bases at V and 4 bases at J, with 14 bases between. CDR3 residues: CAGGVQLYGYTF. The CDR3 DNA follows: TGTGCCGGGGGTGTTCAGCTCTATGGCTACACCTTC.

A few counts support this clone. The genes are TRBV25-1 and TRBJ2-7; D is unresolved. V was shortened by 3 bases and J by 3 bases, with 6 bases between the two germline ends. This CDR3 comprises 12 residues. Looked up from germline, CDR1 is MGHDK and CDR2 is SYGVNS. As DNA, the CDR3 is TGTGCCAGCAGTGACCGGCACTACGAGCAGTACTTC. This translates into CASSDRHYEQYF.

The rearrangement joins TRBV29-1 to TRBJ1-1; weak D call: TRBD1 (6 bases). V was shortened by 7 bases and J by 1 base, with 10 bases between the two germline ends. Germline assignment: CDR1 SQVTM and CDR2 ANQGSEA. The CDR3 sequence is 12 residues long. This chain's CDR3 is CSGVGGNTEAFF. Here the CDR3 DNA reads TGCAGCGGGGTAGGGGGGAACACTGAAGCTTTCTTT.

The sample holds many counts of this clone. The chain joins TRBV19 to TRBJ2-7; 7 nucleotides align to TRBD1. The germline V gene encodes CDR1 LNHDA and CDR2 SQIVND (reference sequence). The V gene end was trimmed by 8 bases and the J gene end by 6 bases; junction bases not matched to a gene: 10. The CDR3 is 13 residues long. As DNA, the CDR3 is TGTGCCAGTTCCGTGAGACCAGGGGGCGAGCAGTACTTC. Its protein is CASSVRPGGEQYF.

This clone was seen more than once but under ten times. V is TRBV29-1 and J is TRBJ2-4, with 9 positions matching TRBD1. In germline, CDR1 is SQVTM, CDR2 ANQGSEA. This CDR3 has 14 amino acids. J gave up 6 bases and V 5 bases, and 8 bases lay outside the gene matches. The CDR3 reads CSVSGQGGRNIQYF. The CDR3, as DNA: TGCAGCGTTTCGGGACAGGGTGGTCGAAACATTCAGTACTTC.

This clone showed up just a few times. V is TRBV7-8 and J is TRBJ1-2, with 7 bases that match TRBD1. V was clipped by 5 bases and J by 4 bases; unmatched bases: 16. CDR3 length equals 17 residues. Germline V gene data show CDR1 as SGHVS and CDR2 as FQNEAQ. As DNA, the CDR3 is TGTGCCAGCAGCCATATCAGGGGGGGCGCGCCCCTCTATGGCTACACCTTC. Its translation: CASSHIRGGAPLYGYTF. The full variable domain, completed using reference TRBV7-8 and TRBJ1-2, is GAGVSQSPRYKVAKRGQDVALRCDPISGHVSLFWYQQALGQGPEFLTYFQNEAQLDKSGLPSDRFFAERPEGSVSTLKIQRTQQEDSAVYLCASSHIRGGAPLYGYTFGSGTRLTVV.

This clone was recorded a few times. The rearrangement links TRBV5-1 to TRBJ2-3; 9 bases match TRBD2. The CDR3 is made up of 14 amino acids. With 0 bases clipped from V and 4 bases from J, the junction kept 0 bases outside the gene matches. Germline CDR1 is SGHRS and CDR2 is YFSETQ. For the CDR3, the DNA is TGCGCCAGCAGCTTGGGACTAGCGGCAGATACGCAGTATTTT. Amino acid sequence: CASSLGLAADTQYF.